This T cell receptor beta chain emerged from a study of blood T cell repertoires in COVID-19 (dated by TCRdb to between 2020 and 2021). For context, the study as a whole: Samples from collaborators originated in the United States, Italy and Spain and spanned both the acute and convalescent phases of COVID-19. Subjects who had been exposed to COVID-19, were actively infected with it, or had recovered from it provided the deeply sampled blood TCRbeta repertoires that made up the dataset. Nearly every sample came with metadata listing a de-identified subject ID, COVID-19 status, age in years and sex. The material from the prospective study consisted of cDNA or gDNA derived from T cells, B-cell-depleted T cells, or PBMCs. The samples were drawn from the first 160 participants of the ongoing ImmuneRACE study and from some 1,300 subjects provided by 6 global collaborators. The repertoires were made available in a free public database intended to serve as a resource for research on the immune response to SARS-CoV-2. Where available, HLA class I and class II types were taken from metadata supplied by the sample provider and were not determined by assay-based typing.

The germline V gene yields MDHEN for CDR1 and SYDVKM for CDR2. Inclusive of the bounding cysteine and phenylalanine, the CDR3 is 18 residues long. Just the 54-base CDR3 DNA is kept, in frame starting at base 1. The V end gives up 5 bases and the J end 2 bases, leaving 12 bases in the junction not matched to a gene. Enrolling through a virtual design, the prospective study's participants ranged in age from roughly 18 to 95 years and lived across more than 20 United States geographic areas. In the prospective study, participants were assigned to cohorts based on the clinical history participants reported in a screening survey and a study questionnaire. ImmuneRACE Cohort 3 recovered participants were defined by two consecutive negative NP/OP PCR tests, healthcare professional clearance, or symptom resolution. Each participant in the prospective study had whole blood, serum and a nasopharyngeal or oropharyngeal swab collected by mobile phlebotomists. Prospective study participants could optionally give additional blood draws and questionnaires over an approximately two-month period. Before DNA extraction, prospective study blood samples were shipped either frozen or at room temperature.

A remark on this clone: Its antigen is unknown. Base qualities were left out, and no much larger clone turns up one base away.

The investigation overall reported the following: Clinical and demographic metadata were provided uncurated, with the amount varying by source and participant.

TCRbeta CDR3 regions were amplified from genomic DNA by means of the immunoSEQ Assay, a bias-controlled multiplex PCR. The authors processed their data as follows. The number of nucleated cells in each sample was estimated by amplification of reference gene primers within the assay. To quantify the absolute abundance of each unique TCRbeta CDR3 rearrangement, sequence reads were collapsed and filtered. For each sample, productive Simpson clonality was calculated as the square root of Simpson's diversity index across productive rearrangements. TCRdb's version of the immuneACCESS table is confined to in-frame rearrangements and falls short of the full clone set. An unresolved V gene accounts for under half of the shortfall where checked; the remainder is of unknown origin. V and J calls and clone size follow that table, whereas D and trimming were derived from the DNA. The sample table lists fewer than 400,000 clones, 92% of them with a count of one. Around a sixth of the sample goes to the ten largest clones.

The chain is assembled from TRBV28 and TRBJ2-3, with 11 junctional bases fitting TRBD2. The sequence came from a woman aged 25 to 45 who had recovered from COVID-19. The sample taken for sequencing was PBMCs or T cells enriched from blood (not recorded which). The nucleotide sequence is given as TGTGCCAGCAGTCCTCCCCCCGGACTAGCGGGTTCCACAGATACGCAGTATTTT. Its translation is CASSPPPGLAGSTDTQYF.